One and the same sample provided the 5 T cell receptor beta chains below, sequenced in a study of T-cell memory formation after mild COVID-19. TCRdb redid the calling of the 5' RACE reads with MiXCR, one entry per CDR3 protein. The table has 90,000 to 120,000 distinct CDR3 sequences, roughly a sixth seen once. Sequencing input: PBMCs or a T cell subset sorted from them (not recorded which). These receptors were collected from a man aged 18 to 29 who had mild COVID-19 (a few samples of this study predate the infection). Cell type and time point are not known.

In this sample, this clonotype turned up a few times. The V call is TRBV15, the J call TRBJ1-1; D unresolved. The CDR3 is 11 amino acids. Trimming shortened V by 8 bases and J by 4 bases, and 8 bases separated the two germline ends. The germline V gene encodes CDR1 LNHNV and CDR2 YYDKDF (reference sequence). The CDR3 reads CATGAGTEAFF. In nucleotides, the CDR3 is TGTGCCACCGGCGCGGGCACTGAAGCTTTCTTT.

This clonotype came up a few times. The chain uses TRBV6-5 and TRBJ1-3; D ambiguous. The CDR3 is made up of 17 amino acids. CDR1 MNHEY and CDR2 SVGAGI come from the germline V gene. V was shortened by 0 bases and J by 2 bases, with 14 bases between the two germline ends. The CDR3 nucleotides are TGTGCCAGCAGTTACTCGTTTGCCGGTACGACTGGAAACACCATATATTTT. Amino acid sequence: CASSYSFAGTTGNTIYF.

This clonotype has only a few counts. The J gene is TRBJ2-3, the V gene TRBV5-1; tentative D call: TRBD2 (6 bases). V was pared by 0 bases and J by 3 bases, with 14 bases between. The CDR3 is 16 amino acids. Germline V gene sequence: CDR1 SGHRS, CDR2 YFSETQ. The CDR3 region has the DNA TGCGCCAGCAGCTTGGCCCGTGGCGGGGCGACAGATACGCAGTATTTT. It translates to CASSLARGGATDTQYF.

The chain couples TRBV5-1 to TRBJ2-7; unclear D gene. Trimming stripped 5 bases from V and 0 bases from J, with 9 bases between. The CDR3 totals 13 residues. The V gene's germline CDR1 is SGHRS and CDR2 YFSETQ. In nucleotides, the CDR3 is TGCGCCAGCAGTTCCCGGATCTCCTACGAGCAGTACTTC. Amino acids: CASSSRISYEQYF.

The genes are TRBV29-1 and TRBJ2-7; 10 bases are shared with TRBD1. CDR1 is SQVTM, CDR2 ANQGSEA, per germline. The ends lost 5 bases at V and 2 bases at J; junction bases unmatched: 6. The CDR3 length is 14 residues. This chain's CDR3 is CSVYPGQGTYEQYF. CDR3 in DNA: TGCAGCGTTTATCCGGGACAGGGGACCTACGAGCAGTACTTC.